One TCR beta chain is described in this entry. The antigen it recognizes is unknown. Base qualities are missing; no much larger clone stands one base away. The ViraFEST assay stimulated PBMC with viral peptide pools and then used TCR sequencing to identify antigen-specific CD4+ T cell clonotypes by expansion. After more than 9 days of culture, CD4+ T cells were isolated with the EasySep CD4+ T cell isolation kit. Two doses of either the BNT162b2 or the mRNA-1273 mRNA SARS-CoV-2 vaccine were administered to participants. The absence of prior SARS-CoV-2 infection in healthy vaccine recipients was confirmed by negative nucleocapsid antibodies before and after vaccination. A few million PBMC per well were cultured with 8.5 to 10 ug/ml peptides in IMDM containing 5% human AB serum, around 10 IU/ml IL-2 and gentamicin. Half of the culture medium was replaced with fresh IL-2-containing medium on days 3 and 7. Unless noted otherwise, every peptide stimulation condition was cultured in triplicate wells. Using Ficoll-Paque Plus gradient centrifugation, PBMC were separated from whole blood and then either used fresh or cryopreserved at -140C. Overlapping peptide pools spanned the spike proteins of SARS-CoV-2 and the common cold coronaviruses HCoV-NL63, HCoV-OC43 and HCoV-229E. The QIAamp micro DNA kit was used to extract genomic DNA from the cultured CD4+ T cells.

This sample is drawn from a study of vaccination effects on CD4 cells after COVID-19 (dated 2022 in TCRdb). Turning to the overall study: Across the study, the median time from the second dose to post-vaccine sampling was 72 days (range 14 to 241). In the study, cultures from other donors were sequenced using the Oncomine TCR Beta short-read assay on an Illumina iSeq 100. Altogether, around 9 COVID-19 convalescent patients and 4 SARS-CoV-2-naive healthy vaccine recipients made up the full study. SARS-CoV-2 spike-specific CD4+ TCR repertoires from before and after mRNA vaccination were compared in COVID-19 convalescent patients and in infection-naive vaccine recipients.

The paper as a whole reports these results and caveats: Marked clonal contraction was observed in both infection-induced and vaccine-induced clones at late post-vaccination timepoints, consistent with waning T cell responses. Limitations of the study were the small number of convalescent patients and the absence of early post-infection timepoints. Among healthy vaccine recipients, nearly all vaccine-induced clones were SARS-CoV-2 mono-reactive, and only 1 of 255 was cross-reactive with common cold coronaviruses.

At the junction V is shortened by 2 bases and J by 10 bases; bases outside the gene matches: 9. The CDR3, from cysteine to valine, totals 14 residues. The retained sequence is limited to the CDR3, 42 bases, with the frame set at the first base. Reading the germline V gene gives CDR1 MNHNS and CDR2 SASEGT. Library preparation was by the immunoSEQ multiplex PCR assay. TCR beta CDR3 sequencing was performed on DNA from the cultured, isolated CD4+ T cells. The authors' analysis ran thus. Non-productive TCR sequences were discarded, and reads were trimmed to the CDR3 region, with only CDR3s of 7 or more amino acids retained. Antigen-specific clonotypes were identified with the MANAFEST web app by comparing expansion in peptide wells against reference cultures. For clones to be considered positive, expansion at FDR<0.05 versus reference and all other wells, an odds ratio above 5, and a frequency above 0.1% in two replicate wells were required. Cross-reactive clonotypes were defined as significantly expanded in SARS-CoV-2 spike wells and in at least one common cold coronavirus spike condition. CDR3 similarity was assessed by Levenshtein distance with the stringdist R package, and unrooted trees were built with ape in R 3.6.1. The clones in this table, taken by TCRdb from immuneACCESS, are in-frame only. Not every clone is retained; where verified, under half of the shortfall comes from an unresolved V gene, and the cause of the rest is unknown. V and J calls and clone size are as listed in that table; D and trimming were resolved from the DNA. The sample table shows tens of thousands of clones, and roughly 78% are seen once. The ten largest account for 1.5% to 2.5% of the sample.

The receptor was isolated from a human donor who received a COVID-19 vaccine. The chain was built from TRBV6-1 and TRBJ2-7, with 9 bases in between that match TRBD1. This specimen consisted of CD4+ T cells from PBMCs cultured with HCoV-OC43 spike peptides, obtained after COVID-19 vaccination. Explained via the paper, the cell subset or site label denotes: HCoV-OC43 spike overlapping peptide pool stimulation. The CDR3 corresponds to CASSERTGEVEQYV. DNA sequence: TGTGCCAGCAGTGAAAGGACAGGGGAGGTAGAACAGTACGTC.